This TCR beta chain was captured by sequencing in a study of cytomegalovirus exposure and HLA in healthy donors. Study-level findings and limits: In a later analysis, compared with equally common non-associated chains, HLA-associated beta chains were more expanded.

The sample holds a few counts of this clone. What it binds is not known. CDR3 size: 14 residues. Germline trimming cut 5 bases from V and 3 bases from J; bases unmatched to any gene: 1. CDR1 and CDR2 from the germline V gene are SGHTA and FQGNSA. Primers included in the PCR were 60 Vbeta and 13 Jbeta primers. Profiled with immunoSEQ multiplex PCR; TCRdb holds only in-frame clones, not every one. Altogether about 170,000 clones are present, around 76% being singletons, with the ten largest covering roughly 2%. The specimen sequenced was PBMCs. This receptor was obtained from a female donor in good health and CMV-seronegative. This chain uses TRBV7-2 with TRBJ2-7; 13 bases agree with TRBD2. The chain's CDR3 is CASSRLAGGYEQYF. CDR3 nucleotides: TGTGCCAGCAGCCGACTAGCGGGGGGCTACGAGCAGTACTTC.